The 6 T cell receptor beta chains reported below all come from one sample, sequenced in a study of blood T cells in healthy people across ages. With a J-beta primer mix and a sample-barcoded 5' primer, a second PCR ran about 7 to 11 cycles. Via MiXCR, TCRdb re-called the 5' RACE reads, giving one row per CDR3 protein. The data show approximately 1,700,000 distinct CDR3 sequences, with roughly two fifths seen just once and 20% to 25% held by the top ten. Sample: blood. The receptors shown here come from a human donor in good health.

The chain links TRBV2 to TRBJ2-4, with 12 bases fitting TRBD1. The J call may be faulty, since TRBJ2-7 better matches the DNA end. Germline-derived CDR1 and CDR2 are SNHLY and FYNNEI. The CDR3 runs to 15 residues. CDR3 loop: CASSGGQGALNEQYF. The DNA for the CDR3 is TGTGCCAGCAGTGGGGGACAGGGGGCATTGAACGAGCAGTACTTC.

The chain recombines TRBV28 with TRBJ1-5; 8 bases agree with TRBD1. The CDR3 contains 14 residues. The ends lost 4 bases at V and 15 bases at J; junction bases unmatched: 14. Looked up from germline, CDR1 is MDHEN and CDR2 is SYDVKM. CDR3 bases: TGTGCCAGCAGTTCACCCGGGACAGGCTACAAGGGGCATTTT. It translates to CASSSPGTGYKGHF.

The chain uses TRBV20-1 and TRBJ2-4; D not certain. The J call is uncertain, as TRBJ2-7 better fits the DNA end. This CDR3 is built from 14 residues. Germline V gives CDR1 DFQATT, CDR2 SNEGSKA (reference sequence). This CDR3 reads CSARRLRQGNEQYF. The CDR3 DNA reads as TGCAGTGCTAGGCGCCTCAGGCAAGGTAACGAGCAGTACTTC.

This clonotype was counted only a few times. The chain combines TRBV5-4 with TRBJ2-1, with no clear D. V lost 0 bases and J lost 5, with 9 bases in between. Germline CDR1 and CDR2: SGHNT and YYREEE (reference sequence). The CDR3 length is 14 residues. CDR3 coding DNA: TGTGCCAGCAGCTTGGTGGCATCTGACAATGAGCAGTTCTTC. It encodes CASSLVASDNEQFF.

This clonotype was counted only a few times. The chain carries TRBV30 and TRBJ1-4, with D unclear. This CDR3 contains 13 residues. The V and J ends lost 7 bases and 8 bases respectively, with 17 bases between them. Germline V CDR1 and CDR2: GTSNPN, SVGIG (reference sequence). This chain's CDR3 is CAYSFSTGEKLFF. CDR3 in DNA: TGTGCCTACTCGTTCTCGACTGGCGAAAAACTGTTTTTT.

There are a few counts of this clonotype. J is TRBJ2-7 and V is TRBV9, with 10 nucleotides matching TRBD1. From germline, CDR1 is SGDLS and CDR2 YYNGEE. The CDR3 sequence is 16 residues long. With V trimmed by 4 bases and J by 2 bases, 9 bases remained unmatched. The CDR3 here is CASSPWAGQGAYEQYF. The CDR3 DNA follows: TGTGCCAGCAGCCCTTGGGCCGGACAGGGGGCCTACGAGCAGTACTTC.